This TCR beta chain was sequenced for a study of beta chain features in type 1 diabetes. Study outcomes and limitations: Type 1 diabetes patients had moderately but significantly shorter TCRB CDR3s in all four CD4+ subsets.

TCRB transcripts that were expressed got sequenced, as all of the isolated RNA had been reverse transcribed. Sequencing was performed with immunoSEQ multiplex PCR; in TCRdb, only in-frame clones are kept and a portion is missing. The sample has fewer than 300,000 clones, under 13% seen once; the top ten hold approximately 0.017%. The length of the CDR3 is 12 residues. Germline V gives CDR1 KGHSH, CDR2 LQKENI. Trimming removed 0 bases from V and 4 bases from J, with 3 bases in between. There are a few counts of this clone. No antigen is known for it. Sequencing input: naive CD4+ T cells from blood. This sequence originates from a man aged 25 to 40 with type 1 diabetes. V is TRBV18 and J is TRBJ2-5, with unresolved D. The CDR3 spells CASSPPLETQYF. The CDR3 nucleotides read TGTGCCAGCTCACCACCCTTAGAGACCCAGTACTTC.